The clone carrying this TCR beta chain appeared a few times. Its antigen is not identified. Primed by a sample-barcoded 5' primer and a J-beta primer mix, a second PCR proceeded for roughly 6 to 12 cycles. The template-switch adaptor, which had 12 random nucleotides, put a tag on each cDNA molecule. TCRdb reanalysed the 5' RACE reads using MiXCR and keeps one entry per CDR3 protein. Altogether 700,000 or so distinct CDR3 sequences are present, over 20% being singletons, with the ten largest covering approximately 20%. The sample is drawn from a study of blood T cells in healthy people across ages. V lost 4 bases, J lost 4 bases, and 5 bases lay in between. The germline CDR1 and CDR2 sequences are LGHDT and YNNKEL (reference sequence). This CDR3 comprises 13 residues. Findings and limits, study-wide: The study found TCR beta diversity correlated strongly with naive T cell percentage. Unknown CMV status may confound age-related changes in expanded clones.

The sample comprised blood. The chain carries TRBV3-1 and TRBJ1-6; D is undetermined. The receptor's source is a man in his 70s in good health. The chain's CDR3 is CASSPQYNSPLHF. For the CDR3, the DNA is TGTGCCAGCAGCCCACAGTATAATTCACCCCTCCACTTT. Using reference TRBV3-1 and TRBJ1-6 for the parts outside the CDR3, the full variable domain is DTAVSQTPKYLVTQMGNDKSIKCEQNLGHDTMYWYKQDSKKFLKIMFSYNNKELIINETVPNRFSPKSPDKAHLNLHINSLELGDSAVYFCASSPQYNSPLHFGNGTRLTVT.